This entry is about one TCR beta chain. Its antigen is not identified. The study ran its PCR with 60 Vbeta and 13 Jbeta primers. TCRdb's copy holds only in-frame clones and misses some; the assay was immunoSEQ multiplex PCR. The data hold more than 95,000 clones, with less than 90% observed a single time. This sample was included in a study of cytomegalovirus exposure and HLA in healthy donors. Whole-study findings and limits: Available immune exposure information covered CMV serostatus only.

This CDR3 has 16 amino acids. CDR1 and CDR2 (germline): PRHDT, FYEKMQ (reference sequence). J lost 4 bases, V lost 5 bases, and 8 bases had no gene match. The sequenced sample consisted of PBMCs. The receptor was derived from a young man in good health and CMV-seropositive. The chain joins TRBV13 to TRBJ2-1; 10 nucleotides agree with TRBD1. CDR3 bases: TGTGCCAGCAGCCCGAGGACAGGGGGTATTTACAATGAGCAGTTCTTC. Its translation: CASSPRTGGIYNEQFF.